These 14 T cell receptor beta chains came from one sample sequenced in a study of T-cell reconstitution after alpha-beta-depleted transplantation in children. Unique molecular identifiers tagged the TCRbeta library. TCRdb processed the PCR reads anew with MiXCR; each CDR3 protein has one entry. The data contain 750,000 to 950,000 distinct CDR3 sequences, about 15% of them singletons. Sample: PBMCs, mostly from graft donor cells, taken 360 days after TCRalphabeta/CD19-depleted stem cell transplant. Receptors were obtained from a male patient aged 10 to 17 who had a stem cell transplant for acute lymphoblastic leukemia, so the T cells may come from the graft donor.

This clonotype showed up many times. The V call is TRBV12-3 or TRBV12-4, the J call TRBJ2-2; D may be TRBD1 (6 bases). V lost 4 bases, J lost 3 bases, and 12 bases lay in between. The CDR3 runs to 15 residues. The DNA of the CDR3 is TGTGCCAGCAGTTCCTTTAACAGGGACACCGGGGAGCTGTTTTTT. Translating gives CASSSFNRDTGELFF.

Only a few counts were recorded for this clonotype. The genes are TRBV30 and TRBJ2-1; 8 nucleotides line up with TRBD1. CDR1 GTSNPN and CDR2 SVGIG come from the germline V gene (reference sequence). V shed 5 bases, J shed 6 bases, and the junction held 9 bases outside the gene matches. This CDR3 spans 14 amino acids. CDR3 amino acids: CAWDPDRGPNEQFF. In DNA form, the CDR3 reads TGTGCCTGGGATCCCGACAGGGGCCCCAATGAGCAGTTCTTC. Based on the CDR3 plus reference TRBV30 and TRBJ2-1, the full variable domain is SQTIHQWPATLVQPVGSPLSLECTVEGTSNPNLYWYRQAAGRGLQLLFYSVGIGQISSEVPQNLSASRPQDRQFILSSKKLLLSDSGFYLCAWDPDRGPNEQFFGPGTRLTVL.

This clonotype turned up a few times. The chain employs TRBV29-1 and TRBJ2-4; TRBD1 might be the D (5 bases). The germline V and J ends were trimmed by 1 base and 8 bases, with 15 bases remaining between them. Looked up from germline, CDR1 is SQVTM and CDR2 is ANQGSEA. The CDR3 is 14 residues long. CDR3 nucleotide sequence: TGCAGCGTTGAAGCCGACAGACGTCTCCACATTCAGTACTTC. Protein: CSVEADRRLHIQYF.

J is TRBJ2-2 and V is TRBV5-5; 8 bases align to TRBD1. This CDR3 region has 15 residues. Germline V lookup: CDR1 SGHKS, CDR2 YYEKEE (reference sequence). V was pared by 5 bases and J by 2 bases, with 5 bases of the junction left unmatched. The CDR3 sequence: CASRQTGVNTGELFF. Here the CDR3 DNA reads TGTGCCAGCAGACAGACAGGGGTTAACACCGGGGAGCTGTTTTTT.

This clonotype was detected only a few times. The chain links TRBV20-1 to TRBJ2-1, with 7 nucleotides matching TRBD2. The CDR3 is made up of 15 amino acids. CDR1 is DFQATT and CDR2 is SNEGSKA in the germline V gene (reference sequence). V was pared by 0 bases and J by 2 bases, with 4 bases of the junction left unmatched. As DNA, the CDR3 is TGCAGTGCTAGAGATATGCGGGAGCCCTACAATGAGCAGTTCTTC. It yields the protein CSARDMREPYNEQFF.

This clonotype occurred a few times. This chain links TRBV12-3 or TRBV12-4 with TRBJ1-2; TRBD1 is a possible D gene (6 bases). CDR3 length: 15 residues. The germline V and J ends were trimmed by 3 bases and 5 bases, with 16 bases remaining between them. CDR3 nucleotide sequence: TGTGCCAGCAGTTTCTCTTTGAGGGGGTTATATGGCTACACCTTC. Translation gives CASSFSLRGLYGYTF.

This clonotype was recorded many times. The chain couples TRBV10-3 to TRBJ2-5; D unclear. Trimming pared 4 bases from V and 1 base from J, leaving 7 bases between. CDR1 and CDR2 (germline): ENHRY, SYGVKD. CDR3 length equals 13 residues. The CDR3 bases are TGTGCCATCAGTGCTGACATCCAAGAGACCCAGTACTTC. This translates into CAISADIQETQYF.

With regard to this clonotype: At one of its ends the junction is not consistent with the germline gene, which may arise from a read error. This chain joins TRBV20-1 and TRBJ2-7, with a tentative D call TRBD1 (6 bases). The CDR3 is 13 residues long. The germline V gene has CDR1 DFQATT and CDR2 SNEGSKA (reference sequence). The CDR3 loop reads CSATIGGRYEQCF. CDR3 in DNA: TGCAGTGCCACCATAGGGGGACGGTACGAGCAGTGCTTC.

The V call is TRBV5-1, the J call TRBJ2-7; 10 bases fit TRBD2. Germline trimming cut 4 bases from V and 7 bases from J; bases unmatched to any gene: 5. The CDR3 has 13 residues. The V gene's germline CDR1 is SGHRS and CDR2 YFSETQ. The CDR3 protein is CASSPGLAREQYF. The CDR3 DNA sequence: TGCGCCAGCAGCCCGGGACTAGCGCGAGAGCAGTACTTC.

This clonotype was picked up one time. The V gene is TRBV13, the J gene TRBJ2-1; the D is unclear. Deletions cut 5 bases from V and 3 bases from J, with 11 bases between. In germline, CDR1 is PRHDT, CDR2 FYEKMQ (reference sequence). There are 14 residues in the CDR3. CDR3 nucleotides: TGTGCCAGCAGCCCGGCTGGGGTCTACAATGAGCAGTTCTTC. It encodes CASSPAGVYNEQFF.

This clonotype showed up just a few times. The chain carries TRBV4-1 and TRBJ2-7; perhaps D is TRBD1 or TRBD2 (6 bases each). Deletions cut 1 base from V and 6 bases from J, with 25 bases between. Germline V CDR1 and CDR2: MGHRA, YSYEKL. This CDR3 is 18 amino acids long. The CDR3 loop reads CASSQVVTSRGPSGEQYF. Written as DNA, the CDR3 is TGCGCCAGCAGCCAAGTGGTTACTAGCAGGGGACCCTCGGGCGAGCAGTACTTC.

The chain joins TRBV5-1 to TRBJ1-2; 9 bases agree with TRBD1. The CDR3 spans 14 residues. Germline V CDR1 and CDR2: SGHRS, YFSETQ. V trimming: 10 bases; J trimming: 2 bases; junction bases outside the gene matches: 9. In DNA, the CDR3 is TGCGCCGGGACAGGGCTCCGGCCAAACTATGGCTACACCTTC. Its translation is CAGTGLRPNYGYTF.

This clonotype was detected a few times. This chain connects TRBV15 to TRBJ2-6; no firm D call. Trimming stripped 3 bases from V and 3 bases from J, with 6 bases between. CDR3 size: 14 residues. CDR1 LNHNV and CDR2 YYDKDF come from the germline V gene (reference sequence). CDR3 residues: CATSRGYGANVLTF. The CDR3 nucleotides read TGTGCCACCAGCAGGGGTTATGGGGCCAACGTCCTGACTTTC.

The CDR3 loop is CASSKKLAGDVPYNEQSF. As DNA, the CDR3 is TGTGCCAGCAGCAAAAAACTAGCGGGAGACGTCCCCTACAATGAGCAGTCCTTC. The chain uses TRBV21-1 and TRBJ2-1; the table gives TRBD2 as D, unverified against the DNA. TRBV21-1 is tagged as a pseudogene. The CDR3 has 18 residues.